The next 22 T cell receptor beta chains were all read from a single sample in a study of beta chain features in type 1 diabetes listed by TCRdb under 2018. The library was obtained by the immunoSEQ multiplex PCR assay. All of the isolated RNA was reverse transcribed with the High Capacity cDNA Reverse Transcription Kit, so expressed TCRB transcripts were sequenced. Here the immuneACCESS table is served through TCRdb, limited to in-frame sequences with V and J called. Missing clones are a known gap in these copies; in checked studies unresolved V genes cover under half, and the rest lacks a known reason. The sample table holds under 950,000 clones, of which 15% to 20% were seen once. The top ten hold 0.023% of the sample. The sequenced sample was naive CD4+ T cells from blood. The intended sense of this specimen's cell subset or site label: true naive CD4+ T cells. These receptors all come from a woman between 18 and 29 years old in good health.

This clone was found a few times. V and J are TRBV11-1 and TRBJ2-1; D is unresolved. The CDR3 is 19 amino acids. Trimming stripped 3 bases from V and 0 bases from J, with 21 bases between. Germline lookup yields CDR1 SGHAT and CDR2 FQDESV (reference sequence). CDR3 DNA: TGTGCCAGCAGCTTTACTCTATTTAGGGTTGAGAGCTCCTACAATGAGCAGTTCTTC. It encodes CASSFTLFRVESSYNEQFF. The variable domain in full, with the rest retrieved from reference TRBV11-1 and TRBJ2-1, is EAEVAQSPRYKITEKSQAVAFWCDPISGHATLYWYRQILGQGPELLVQFQDESVVDDSQLPKDRFSAERLKGVDSTLKIQPAELGDSAMYLCASSFTLFRVESSYNEQFFGPGTRLTVL.

This clone was picked up a small number of times. V and J are TRBV6-6 and TRBJ1-1; 11 bases fit TRBD1. V shed 8 bases, J shed 5 bases, and the junction held 10 bases outside the gene matches. Germline CDR1 MNHNY, CDR2 SVGAGI (reference sequence). CDR3 length: 15 residues. The CDR3 DNA follows: TGTGCCAGCTATAAGACGGGACAGGGGGGGACTGAAGCTTTCTTT. It specifies CASYKTGQGGTEAFF.

This chain uses TRBV2 with TRBJ2-1, with D hard to call. The V end was cut by 5 bases, the J end by 1 base, with 3 bases between. CDR3 size: 12 residues. The V gene's germline CDR1 is SNHLY and CDR2 FYNNEI. The CDR3 bases are TGTGCCAGCAGTCCTTCCTACAATGAGCAGTTCTTC. Protein: CASSPSYNEQFF. Complete variable domain (other parts from reference TRBV2 and TRBJ2-1): EPEVTQTPSHQVTQMGQEVILRCVPISNHLYFYWYRQILGQKVEFLVSFYNNEISEKSEIFDDQFSVERPDGSNFTLKIRSTKLEDSAMYFCASSPSYNEQFFGPGTRLTVL.

This clone showed up just a few times. CDR3 loop: CASSVRGTDTQYF. The CDR3 coding sequence is TGTGCCAGCTCAGTACGAGGCACAGATACGCAGTATTTT. The V and J genes are TRBV18 and TRBJ2-3; D not resolved. Germline lookup yields CDR1 KGHSH and CDR2 LQKENI. The CDR3 covers 13 residues. With 5 bases removed from V and 1 base from J, the gap between germline ends came to 7 bases. The entire variable domain, with the rest obtained from reference TRBV18 and TRBJ2-3, is as follows: NAGVMQNPRHLVRRRGQEARLRCSPMKGHSHVYWYRQLPEEGLKFMVYLQKENIIDESGMPKERFSAEFPKEGPSILRIQQVVRGDSAAYFCASSVRGTDTQYFGPGTRLTVL.

This clone was detected only a few times. This chain joins TRBV5-1 and TRBJ2-5; D call uncertain. The V gene's germline CDR1 is SGHRS and CDR2 YFSETQ. The CDR3 has 15 amino acids. With 4 bases removed from V and 0 bases from J, the gap between germline ends came to 13 bases. The CDR3 loop is CASSQGSLHQETQYF. The CDR3 DNA reads TGCGCCAGCAGCCAAGGATCGCTGCACCAAGAGACCCAGTACTTC.

This clone was counted between two and nine times. This chain uses TRBV7-6 with TRBJ1-1, with a possible D match to TRBD1 (6 bases). The CDR3 consists of 15 residues. Trimming stripped 1 base from V and 2 bases from J, with 11 bases between. The V gene's germline CDR1 is SGHVS and CDR2 FNYEAQ. As DNA, the CDR3 is TGTGCCAGCAGCTTAGTGACAGGTGGTAACACTGAAGCTTTCTTT. Amino acid sequence: CASSLVTGGNTEAFF.

This clone was picked up a small number of times. The chain carries TRBV9 and TRBJ2-2; D may be TRBD1 (5 bases). The CDR3 has 15 residues. V was clipped by 0 bases and J by 5 bases, with 11 bases between them. Germline-derived CDR1 and CDR2 are SGDLS and YYNGEE. The CDR3 loop reads CASSVAGQDTGELFF. The CDR3 DNA is TGTGCCAGCAGCGTAGCTGGACAAGATACCGGGGAGCTGTTTTTT. Together with reference TRBV9 and TRBJ2-2, the CDR3 gives the full variable domain: DSGVTQTPKHLITATGQRVTLRCSPRSGDLSVYWYQQSLDQGLQFLIQYYNGEERAKGNILERFSAQQFPDLHSELNLSSLELGDSALYFCASSVAGQDTGELFFGEGSRLTVL.

The chain has TRBV9 and TRBJ2-3, with 9 bases that match TRBD1. Per the germline V gene, CDR1 is SGDLS and CDR2 is YYNGEE. CDR3 length: 16 amino acids. The V gene end was trimmed by 3 bases and the J gene end by 6 bases; junction bases not matched to a gene: 11. CDR3 DNA: TGTGCCAGCAGCGACTCCGGGACAGGGTGGAGCGATACGCAGTATTTT. It yields the protein CASSDSGTGWSDTQYF.

V usage is TRBV2 and J usage is TRBJ1-1, with D possibly being TRBD1 (5 bases). V shed 7 bases and J shed 0 bases, with 12 bases lying between them. The germline V gene encodes CDR1 SNHLY and CDR2 FYNNEI. This CDR3 has 14 amino acids. In nucleotides, the CDR3 is TGTGCCAGCATTGCGGGACTGATGAACACTGAAGCTTTCTTT. It translates to CASIAGLMNTEAFF.

J is TRBJ2-4 and V is TRBV6-6; tentatively, D is TRBD2 (5 bases). CDR3 length: 14 residues. Between the trimmed V and J ends, which lost 6 bases and 0 bases, there was a span of 9 bases. CDR1 and CDR2 (germline): MNHNY, SVGAGI (reference sequence). Here the CDR3 reads CASRLGLAKNIQYF. CDR3 DNA sequence: TGTGCCAGCAGACTAGGTCTAGCCAAAAACATTCAGTACTTC.

This clone was seen more than once but under ten times. This chain connects TRBV7-2 to TRBJ2-7; D uncertain. CDR3 length equals 15 residues. The germline gives CDR1 SGHTA, CDR2 FQGNSA. Trimming took off 4 bases at V and 3 bases at J, with 16 bases between the two ends. In nucleotides, the CDR3 is TGTGCCAGCAGCTCCGCCCCCGGCAGCTTCTACGAGCAGTACTTC. Translation gives CASSSAPGSFYEQYF.

This clone was seen only a few times. The chain recombines TRBV7-3 with TRBJ2-1; 7 bases map to TRBD2. V lost 0 bases, J lost 7 bases, and 6 bases stayed unmatched. This CDR3 has 15 amino acids. Germline assignment: CDR1 SGHTA and CDR2 FQGTGA. CDR3: CASSLTSGFYNEQFF. CDR3 nucleotides: TGTGCCAGCAGCTTAACTAGCGGGTTTTATAATGAGCAGTTCTTC.

This clone was seen only a few times. The chain carries TRBV6-1 and TRBJ2-7; 9 nucleotides line up with TRBD2. With 6 bases clipped from V and 0 bases from J, the junction kept 6 bases outside the gene matches. Germline CDR1 MNHNS, CDR2 SASEGT. The CDR3 loop spans 15 amino acids. The CDR3: CASRPDSGSSYEQYF. CDR3 sequence (DNA): TGTGCCAGCAGACCCGATAGCGGGAGCTCCTACGAGCAGTACTTC.

This clone came up a few times. A much larger clone differs by one base, so this may be a read error. Additional DNA sequences in this sample encode the identical CDR3. The chain employs TRBV7-2 and TRBJ2-1; D unclear. The CDR3 sequence is 11 residues long. V lost 2 bases to trimming and J lost 7 bases, with 3 bases between them. The V gene's germline CDR1 is SGHTA and CDR2 FQGNSA. The CDR3 bases are TGTGCCAGCAGCTTAAGGAATGAGCAGTTCTTC. Its translation is CASSLRNEQFF.

This clone showed up just a few times. The V and J genes are TRBV7-2 and TRBJ1-6, with D possibly matching TRBD1 (5 bases). Per germline, CDR1 SGHTA and CDR2 FQGNSA. Trimming removed 5 bases at V and 7 bases at J, with 18 bases between. CDR3 size: 16 residues. Here the CDR3 DNA reads TGTGCCAGCAGCCCAAGGGGAGGGCCCCTCAATTCACCCCTCCACTTT. Translated: CASSPRGGPLNSPLHF.

This clone was seen a few times. The chain joins TRBV18 to TRBJ2-7, with D perhaps TRBD2 (6 bases). V lost 3 bases to trimming and J lost 0 bases, with 15 bases between them. The CDR3 has 16 amino acids. CDR1 is KGHSH and CDR2 is LQKENI in the germline V gene. The CDR3 reads CASSPTGGTSSYEQYF. CDR3 nucleotides: TGTGCCAGCTCACCCACCGGCGGGACGAGCTCCTACGAGCAGTACTTC. The full variable domain, in which reference TRBV18 and TRBJ2-7 provide the parts outside the CDR3, is NAGVMQNPRHLVRRRGQEARLRCSPMKGHSHVYWYRQLPEEGLKFMVYLQKENIIDESGMPKERFSAEFPKEGPSILRIQQVVRGDSAAYFCASSPTGGTSSYEQYFGPGTRLTVT.

In this sample, this clone turned up a few times. The V and J genes are TRBV28 and TRBJ2-1; no firm D call. The CDR3 has 15 residues. The germline gives CDR1 MDHEN, CDR2 SYDVKM. Between the trimmed V and J ends, which lost 2 bases and 5 bases, there was a span of 13 bases. This CDR3 is CASSLRHPSDNEQFF. CDR3 DNA sequence: TGTGCCAGCAGTTTAAGGCACCCTAGTGACAATGAGCAGTTCTTC.

This clone was seen a few times. The chain employs TRBV5-4 and TRBJ2-3, with D maybe TRBD2 (5 bases). Germline assignment: CDR1 SGHNT and CDR2 YYREEE (reference sequence). Trimming removed 3 bases from V and 5 bases from J, with 7 bases in between. The CDR3 loop spans 12 amino acids. The CDR3 coding sequence is TGTGCCAGCAGCTCTCGGGAAGATACGCAGTATTTT. Its translation is CASSSREDTQYF.

The CDR3 DNA follows: TGTGCCAGCAGCCAGTGGACAGGGCTGAACACCGGGGAGCTGTTTTTT. Protein product: CASSQWTGLNTGELFF. The V and J genes are TRBV7-9 and TRBJ2-2; 8 bases line up with TRBD1. The junction had 6 bases not matched to a gene; V was cut back by 5 bases and J by 1 base. This CDR3 region has 16 residues. Germline loops: CDR1 SEHNR, CDR2 FQNEAQ (reference sequence).

The table lists this clone with a few counts. The chain joins TRBV28 to TRBJ2-1; no clear D. Between the trimmed V and J ends, which lost 6 bases and 3 bases, there was a span of 9 bases. The length of the CDR3 is 13 residues. CDR1 and CDR2 from the germline V gene are MDHEN and SYDVKM. This chain's CDR3 is CASRGGLYNEQFF. CDR3 bases: TGTGCCAGCAGGGGCGGCCTCTACAATGAGCAGTTCTTC.

This clone came up a few times. The rearrangement links TRBV27 to TRBJ2-2; 9 nucleotides line up with TRBD2. Trimming removed 7 bases from V and 5 bases from J; junction bases left unmatched: 8. The CDR3 spans 15 residues. The germline CDR1 and CDR2 sequences are MNHEY and SMNVEV (reference sequence). In DNA form, the CDR3 reads TGTGCCAGCAATGGCGGGAGGGCAGCGACCGGGGAGCTGTTTTTT. This codes for CASNGGRAATGELFF.

The CDR3 DNA reads TGTGCCAGCAGCTCAGAGATCGCGATGGACACTGAAGCTTTCTTT. Translation gives CASSSEIAMDTEAFF. This rearrangement joins TRBV7-8 to TRBJ1-1; no firm D call. Germline V CDR1 and CDR2: SGHVS, FQNEAQ. The V end was cut by 4 bases, the J end by 3 bases, with 15 bases between. CDR3 length: 15 residues.